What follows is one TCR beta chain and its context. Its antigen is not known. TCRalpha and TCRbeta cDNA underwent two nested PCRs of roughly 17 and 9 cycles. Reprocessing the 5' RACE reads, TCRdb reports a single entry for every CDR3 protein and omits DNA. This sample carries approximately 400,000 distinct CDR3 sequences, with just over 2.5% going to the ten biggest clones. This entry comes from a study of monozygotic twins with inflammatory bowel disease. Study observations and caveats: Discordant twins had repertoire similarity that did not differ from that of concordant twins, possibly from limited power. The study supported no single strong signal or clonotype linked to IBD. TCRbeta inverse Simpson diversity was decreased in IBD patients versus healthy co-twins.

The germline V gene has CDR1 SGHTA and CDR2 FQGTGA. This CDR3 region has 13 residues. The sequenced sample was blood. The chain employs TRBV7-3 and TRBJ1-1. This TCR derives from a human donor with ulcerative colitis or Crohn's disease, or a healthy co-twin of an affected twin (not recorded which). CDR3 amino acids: CASSFSVRTEAFF.